The rows below give T cell receptor beta chains drawn from one sample of a study of blood T cell repertoires in COVID-19. Only in-frame clones appear in the TCRdb table, and some are missing; sequencing was by immunoSEQ multiplex PCR. The sample has some 260,000 clones, about 90% seen once; the top ten hold over 1.1%. The sequenced sample consisted of peripheral blood. These receptors were obtained from a man older than 75 with acute or convalescent COVID-19. Both conserved end residues are part of each CDR3. The D gene is left open where the match is weak. Some rows have no size entry. The others give once, few or many, or a class for an expanded clone.

clone size: NA
D gene: TRBD2
V gene: TRBV5-1
J gene: TRBJ2-7
CDR3 DNA: TGCGCCAGCAGCCCGGGGACTAGCGGATACGAGCAGTACTTC
CDR3 protein: CASSPGTSGYEQYF

clone size: once
D gene: TRBD2
V gene: TRBV10-2
J gene: TRBJ2-1
CDR3 DNA: TGCGCCAGCACCCCGAGACGGACTAGCGGGCCTTTCTTCCCCAATGAGCAGTTCTTC
CDR3 protein: CASTPRRTSGPFFPNEQFF

clone size: NA
D gene: TRBD1
V gene: TRBV28
J gene: TRBJ2-2
CDR3 DNA: TGTGCCAGCAGTCCAAGGACAGGGTCTCGGGGGAGAACCGGGGAGCTGTTTTTT
CDR3 protein: CASSPRTGSRGRTGELFF

clone size: NA
D gene: NA
V gene: TRBV9
J gene: TRBJ1-5
CDR3 DNA: TGTGCCAGCAGCTTTTCGGACAGAAGTAATCAGCCCCAGCATTTT
CDR3 protein: CASSFSDRSNQPQHF

clone size: few
D gene: NA
V gene: TRBV18
J gene: TRBJ2-7
CDR3 DNA: TGTGCCAGCTCAGGTCGGGCGGGCACCGACACATCCTACGAGCAGTACTTC
CDR3 protein: CASSGRAGTDTSYEQYF

clone size: NA
D gene: NA
V gene: TRBV6-2/TRBV6-3
J gene: TRBJ1-5
CDR3 DNA: TGTGCCAGCAGTGTACAGCCAGGGCCCCAGCATTTT
CDR3 protein: CASSVQPGPQHF

clone size: NA
D gene: NA
V gene: TRBV6-2/TRBV6-3
J gene: TRBJ2-1
CDR3 DNA: TGTGCCAGCAGTGAGGGCTATGAGCAGTTCTTC
CDR3 protein: CASSEGYEQFF

clone size: NA
D gene: NA
V gene: TRBV2
J gene: TRBJ1-2
CDR3 DNA: TGTGCCAGCAGTGGGGGGCGCCGGGACTATGGCTACACCTTC
CDR3 protein: CASSGGRRDYGYTF

clone size: NA
D gene: NA
V gene: TRBV27
J gene: TRBJ1-2
CDR3 DNA: TGTGCCAGCAGTCCACGACAGTTCCACTATGGCTACACCTTC
CDR3 protein: CASSPRQFHYGYTF

clone size: NA
D gene: NA
V gene: TRBV28
J gene: TRBJ1-6
CDR3 DNA: TGTGCCAGCAGTCTTGCTGAGGTGGGGGGTTCACCCCTCCACTTT
CDR3 protein: CASSLAEVGGSPLHF

clone size: NA
D gene: NA
V gene: TRBV7-3
J gene: TRBJ2-1
CDR3 DNA: TGTGCCAGCAGCCCGGCCGGCGGGGCCCGCAATGAGCAGTTCTTC
CDR3 protein: CASSPAGGARNEQFF

clone size: NA
D gene: TRBD1
V gene: TRBV6-5
J gene: TRBJ2-7
CDR3 DNA: TGTGCCAGCAGTTATGGGACAGCCTACTACGAGCAGTACTTC
CDR3 protein: CASSYGTAYYEQYF

clone size: NA
D gene: NA
V gene: TRBV6-5
J gene: TRBJ1-5
CDR3 DNA: TGTGCCAGCAGTTACTCGACAAAGGCCGATCAGCCCCAGCATTTT
CDR3 protein: CASSYSTKADQPQHF

clone size: NA
D gene: TRBD1
V gene: TRBV3-1/TRBV3-2
J gene: TRBJ2-6
CDR3 DNA: TGTGCCAGCAGCCACTCCGGGACAGGGTACTCTGGGGCCAACGTCCTGACTTTC
CDR3 protein: CASSHSGTGYSGANVLTF

clone size: NA
D gene: NA
V gene: TRBV23-1
J gene: TRBJ1-5
CDR3 DNA: TGCGCCAGCAGTCAAGCCCTTTCGGGGAGGGAGAATCAGCCCCAGCATTTT
CDR3 protein: CASSQALSGRENQPQHF

clone size: NA
D gene: NA
V gene: TRBV6-2/TRBV6-3
J gene: TRBJ1-2
CDR3 DNA: TGTGCCAGCAGTTACCGCGGCAGCAACTATGGCTACACCTTC
CDR3 protein: CASSYRGSNYGYTF

clone size: NA
D gene: NA
V gene: TRBV6-6
J gene: TRBJ1-5
CDR3 DNA: TGTGCCAGCACCTTACAAGGCTCGAGCGGCAATCAGCCCCAGCATTTT
CDR3 protein: CASTLQGSSGNQPQHF

clone size: NA
D gene: TRBD1
V gene: TRBV9
J gene: TRBJ1-2
CDR3 DNA: TGTGCCAGCAGCGCGAGGGCGACAGGGTTTGGCTATGGCTACACCTTC
CDR3 protein: CASSARATGFGYGYTF

clone size: NA
D gene: NA
V gene: TRBV9
J gene: TRBJ2-1
CDR3 DNA: TGTGCCAGCAGCGGCTGGGGAGATCTGGGCAATGAGCAGTTCTTC
CDR3 protein: CASSGWGDLGNEQFF

clone size: NA
D gene: TRBD1
V gene: TRBV4-3
J gene: TRBJ1-2
CDR3 DNA: TGCGCCAGCAGCCACGAAACCCAGGGGGCGAACTATGGCTACACCTTC
CDR3 protein: CASSHETQGANYGYTF

clone size: few
D gene: NA
V gene: TRBV28
J gene: TRBJ1-6
CDR3 DNA: TGTGCCAGCAGTTTAAGACAGGCTCCTTCACCCCTCCACTTT
CDR3 protein: CASSLRQAPSPLHF

clone size: NA
D gene: TRBD2
V gene: TRBV7-9
J gene: TRBJ2-5
CDR3 DNA: TGTGCCAGCAGCCCGGGGGGAGGGTCTAAAGAGACCCAGTACTTC
CDR3 protein: CASSPGGGSKETQYF

clone size: NA
D gene: TRBD1
V gene: TRBV19
J gene: TRBJ1-5
CDR3 DNA: TGTGCCAGTAGTACGGGGACAGGAGCTCAGCCCCAGCATTTT
CDR3 protein: CASSTGTGAQPQHF

clone size: once
D gene: TRBD2
V gene: TRBV13
J gene: TRBJ2-3
CDR3 DNA: TGTGCCAGCAGCTCGACTCTTGGGACTAGCGGGGTCACAGATACGCAGTATTTT
CDR3 protein: CASSSTLGTSGVTDTQYF

clone size: NA
D gene: NA
V gene: TRBV18
J gene: TRBJ2-1
CDR3 DNA: TGTGCCAGCTCACCGGGACAAGACAATGAGCAGTTCTTC
CDR3 protein: CASSPGQDNEQFF

clone size: NA
D gene: TRBD2
V gene: TRBV2
J gene: TRBJ2-3
CDR3 DNA: TGTGCCAGCAGTGAAACAGGGACTAGCGGGGGCACAGATACGCAGTATTTT
CDR3 protein: CASSETGTSGGTDTQYF

clone size: NA
D gene: NA
V gene: TRBV6-6
J gene: TRBJ2-2
CDR3 DNA: TGTGCCACACTTGCGGGGGCCATCGGGGAGCTGTTTTTT
CDR3 protein: CATLAGAIGELFF

clone size: NA
D gene: NA
V gene: TRBV6-6
J gene: TRBJ2-5
CDR3 DNA: TGTGCCAGCAGTTACTCGGTAGGGGTCCAAGAGACCCAGTACTTC
CDR3 protein: CASSYSVGVQETQYF

clone size: NA
D gene: TRBD2
V gene: TRBV28
J gene: TRBJ2-7
CDR3 DNA: TGTGCCAGCAGGTACATAGCGGGAGGCGCCTACGAGCAGTACTTC
CDR3 protein: CASRYIAGGAYEQYF

clone size: NA
D gene: TRBD2
V gene: TRBV10-2
J gene: TRBJ2-7
CDR3 DNA: TGCGCCAGCAGTTTAGGGACTAGCGGGAGATCCCCCTACGAGCAGTACTTC
CDR3 protein: CASSLGTSGRSPYEQYF

clone size: once
D gene: NA
V gene: TRBV7-2
J gene: TRBJ1-1
CDR3 DNA: TGTGCCAGCAGCTTCACTCCTTCCCCTGAAGCTTTCTTT
CDR3 protein: CASSFTPSPEAFF

clone size: NA
D gene: NA
V gene: TRBV7-3
J gene: TRBJ2-2
CDR3 DNA: TGTGCCAGCAGCTTAAATGCCGTGGGGGCCGGTTCCGGGGAGCTGTTTTTT
CDR3 protein: CASSLNAVGAGSGELFF

clone size: NA
D gene: TRBD2
V gene: TRBV7-2
J gene: TRBJ2-1
CDR3 DNA: TGTGCCAGCAGCTTACCAGCGGGAGGAGGGGAGCAGTTCTTC
CDR3 protein: CASSLPAGGGEQFF

clone size: NA
D gene: TRBD2
V gene: TRBV19
J gene: TRBJ2-3
CDR3 DNA: TGTGCCAGTACCCTGACTAGCGGGAGTACAGATACGCAGTATTTT
CDR3 protein: CASTLTSGSTDTQYF

clone size: NA
D gene: NA
V gene: TRBV19
J gene: TRBJ2-6
CDR3 DNA: TGTGCCAGTAGCGGGTCCCTTCTAGGGGCCAACGTCCTGACTTTC
CDR3 protein: CASSGSLLGANVLTF